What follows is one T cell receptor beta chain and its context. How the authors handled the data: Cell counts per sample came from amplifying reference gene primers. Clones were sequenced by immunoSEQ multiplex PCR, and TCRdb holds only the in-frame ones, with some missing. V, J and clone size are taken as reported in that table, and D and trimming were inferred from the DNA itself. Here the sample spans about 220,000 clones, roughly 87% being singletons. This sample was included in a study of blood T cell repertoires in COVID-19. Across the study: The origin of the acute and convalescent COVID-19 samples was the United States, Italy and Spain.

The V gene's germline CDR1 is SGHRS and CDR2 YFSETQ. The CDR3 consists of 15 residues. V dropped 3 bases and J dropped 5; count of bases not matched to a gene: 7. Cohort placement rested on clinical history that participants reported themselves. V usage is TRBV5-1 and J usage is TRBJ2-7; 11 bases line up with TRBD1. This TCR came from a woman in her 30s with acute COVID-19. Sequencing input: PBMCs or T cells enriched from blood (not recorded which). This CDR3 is CASSSTDRGLHEQYF. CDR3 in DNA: TGCGCCAGCAGCTCTACGGACAGGGGGCTCCACGAGCAGTACTTC.